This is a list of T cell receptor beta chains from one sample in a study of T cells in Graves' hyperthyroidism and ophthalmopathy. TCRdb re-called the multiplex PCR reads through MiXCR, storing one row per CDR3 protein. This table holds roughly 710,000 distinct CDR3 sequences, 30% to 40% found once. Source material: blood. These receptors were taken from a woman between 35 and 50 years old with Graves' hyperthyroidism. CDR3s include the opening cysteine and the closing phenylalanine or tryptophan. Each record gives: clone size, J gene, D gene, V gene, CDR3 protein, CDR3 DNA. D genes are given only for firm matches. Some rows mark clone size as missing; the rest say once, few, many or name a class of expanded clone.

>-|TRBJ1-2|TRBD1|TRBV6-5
CASSSGGVDTF
TGTGCCAGCAGTTCAGGGGGAGTCGACACCTTC
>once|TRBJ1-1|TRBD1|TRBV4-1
CASSQLDRVTEAFF
TGCGCCAGCAGCCAACTCGACAGGGTTACTGAAGCTTTCTTT
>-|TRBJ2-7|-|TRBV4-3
CASSQVGGFYEQYF
TGCGCCAGCAGCCAAGTCGGAGGGTTCTACGAGCAGTACTTC
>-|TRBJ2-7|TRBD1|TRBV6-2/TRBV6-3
CASSYRWTGYIREQYF
TGTGCCAGCAGTTACCGTTGGACAGGGTATATCCGCGAGCAGTACTTC
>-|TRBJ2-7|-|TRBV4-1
CASSQERGGGEQYF
TGCGCCAGCAGCCAAGAAAGGGGGGGGGGCGAGCAGTACTTC
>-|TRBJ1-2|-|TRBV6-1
CASSYSPDTYANYGYTF
TGTGCCAGCAGTTACTCGCCCGACACGTATGCTAACTATGGCTACACCTTC
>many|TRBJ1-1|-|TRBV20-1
CSARDPEAGSNTEAFF
TGCAGTGCTAGAGATCCCGAGGCAGGGTCGAACACTGAAGCTTTCTTT
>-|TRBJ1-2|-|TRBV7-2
CASSLGPEVLYGYTF
TGTGCCAGCAGCTTAGGTCCCGAGGTCCTGTATGGCTACACCTTC
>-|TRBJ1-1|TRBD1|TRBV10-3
CAIADRENTEAFF
TGTGCCATCGCAGACAGGGAGAACACTGAAGCTTTCTTT
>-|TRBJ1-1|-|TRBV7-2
CASSLGGGNYTEAFF
TGTGCCAGCAGCTTAGGAGGGGGAAACTACACTGAAGCTTTCTTT
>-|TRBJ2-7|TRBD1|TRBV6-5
CASSYFGQGPYEQYF
TGTGCCAGCAGTTACTTCGGACAGGGTCCCTACGAGCAGTACTTC
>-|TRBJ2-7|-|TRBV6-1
CATQAQGWNYEQYF
TGTGCCACGCAGGCACAGGGTTGGAACTACGAGCAGTACTTC
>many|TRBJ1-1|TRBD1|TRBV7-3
CASSPTPTGAEAFF
TGTGCCAGCAGCCCAACCCCGACAGGGGCTGAAGCTTTCTTT
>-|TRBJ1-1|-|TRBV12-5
CASLWGPDTEAFF
TGTGCTAGTCTTTGGGGGCCGGACACTGAAGCTTTCTTT
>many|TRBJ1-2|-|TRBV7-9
CASSLVVPGYTF
TGTGCCAGCAGCTTAGTGGTGCCTGGCTACACCTTC
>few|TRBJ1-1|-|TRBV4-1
CASSPQDTMNTEAFF
TGCGCCAGCAGCCCACAGGACACCATGAACACTGAAGCTTTCTTT
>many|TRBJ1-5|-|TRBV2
CASSWDGGNQPQHF
TGTGCCAGCAGTTGGGATGGAGGTAATCAGCCCCAGCATTTT
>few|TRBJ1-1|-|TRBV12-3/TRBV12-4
CASSFQDSVTEAFF
TGTGCCAGCAGTTTCCAGGACTCGGTCACTGAAGCTTTCTTT